Listed below are T cell receptor beta chains from one sample, sequenced in a study of beta chain features in type 1 diabetes. Sequenced by immunoSEQ multiplex PCR; TCRdb stores in-frame clones only, minus some. Altogether 970,000 or so clones are present, 17% being singletons, with the ten largest covering 0.02% to 0.03%. The sequenced sample consisted of naive CD4+ T cells from blood. Source of these receptors: a woman between 18 and 29 years old in good health. CDR3s include the opening cysteine and the closing phenylalanine or tryptophan. A D gene is named only where the DNA matches it firmly. Size values are once, few and many counts, or a class for expanded clones, and some rows have none.

TRBD1	TRBV15	NA	TRBJ2-6	CATSRAYTGVGANVLTF	TGTGCCACCAGCAGAGCCTATACAGGGGTTGGGGCCAACGTCCTGACTTTC
TRBD1	TRBV6-5	NA	TRBJ1-4	CASRLDRGANEKLFF	TGTGCCAGCAGGCTCGACAGGGGGGCTAATGAAAAACTGTTTTTT
TRBD1	TRBV27	NA	TRBJ2-7	CASSLSRGTGGYEQYF	TGTGCCAGCAGTTTATCACGCGGGACAGGCGGCTACGAGCAGTACTTC
TRBD1	TRBV18	NA	TRBJ2-6	CASSPFQGASGANVLTF	TGTGCCAGCTCACCATTTCAGGGGGCATCTGGGGCCAACGTCCTGACTTTC
TRBD1	TRBV4-1	few	TRBJ1-5	CASSQGGQGNQPQHF	TGCGCCAGCAGCCAAGGGGGACAGGGCAATCAGCCCCAGCATTTT
NA	TRBV5-6	few	TRBJ2-7	CASSSTDHTSSSQEQYF	TGTGCCAGCAGCTCTACGGACCATACCTCCAGTTCCCAAGAGCAGTACTTC
NA	TRBV6-6	NA	TRBJ2-7	CASRQGEGAYEQYF	TGTGCCAGCAGACAGGGTGAGGGGGCCTACGAGCAGTACTTC
NA	TRBV4-3	NA	TRBJ2-5	CASSQDVLVGARETQYF	TGCGCCAGCAGCCAAGATGTCCTCGTGGGGGCGCGGGAGACCCAGTACTTC
NA	TRBV11-2	NA	TRBJ2-7	CASSLGRGSSYEQYF	TGTGCCAGCAGCTTAGGGCGAGGGAGCTCCTACGAGCAGTACTTC
TRBD1	TRBV5-4	NA	TRBJ1-1	CASSARQGLNTEAFF	TGTGCCAGCAGCGCGAGACAGGGGCTGAACACTGAAGCTTTCTTT
NA	TRBV15	NA	TRBJ2-7	CATSRDWGYEQYF	TGTGCCACCAGCAGAGATTGGGGCTACGAGCAGTACTTC